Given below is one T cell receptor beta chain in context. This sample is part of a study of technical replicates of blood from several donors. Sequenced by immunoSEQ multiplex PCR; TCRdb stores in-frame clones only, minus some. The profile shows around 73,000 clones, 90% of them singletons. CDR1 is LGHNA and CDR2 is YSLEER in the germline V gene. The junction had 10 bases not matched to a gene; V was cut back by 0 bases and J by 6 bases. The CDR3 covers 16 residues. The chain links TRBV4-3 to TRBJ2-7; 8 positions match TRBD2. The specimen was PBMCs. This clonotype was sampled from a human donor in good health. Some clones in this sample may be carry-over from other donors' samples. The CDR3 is CASSQDGGAFNSEQYF. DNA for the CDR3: TGCGCCAGCAGCCAAGACGGGGGGGCCTTTAATAGCGAGCAGTACTTC.